The 14 T cell receptor beta chains listed next were all sequenced from one sample in a study of brain T cells in children with intractable seizures. TCRdb keeps only in-frame clones here, not all; method: immunoSEQ multiplex PCR. The sample lists about 340,000 clones, over 90% seen once, with under 7% in the top ten. Stated time point: blood from clinic visit 5 months post-surgery; TSC patient then seizure free. The specimen was peripheral blood, collected less than 6 months after surgery. The receptor set was obtained from a boy younger than two with tuberous sclerosis and intractable seizures.

J is TRBJ2-1 and V is TRBV7-9; D uncertain. The CDR3 spans 12 residues. Per the germline V gene, CDR1 is SEHNR and CDR2 is FQNEAQ (reference sequence). Deletions cut 7 bases from V and 4 bases from J, with 8 bases between. CDR3 protein: CASTIRYNEQFF. The CDR3 DNA follows: TGTGCCAGCACCATTCGATACAATGAGCAGTTCTTC.

The CDR3 sequence is CASSPDRDYNEQFF. The CDR3 nucleotides read TGTGCCAGCAGCCCGGACAGGGACTACAATGAGCAGTTCTTC. The chain uses TRBV27 and TRBJ2-1; 8 positions agree with TRBD1. Germline CDR1 is MNHEY and CDR2 is SMNVEV (reference sequence). J lost 3 bases, V lost 6 bases, and 4 bases had no gene match. The CDR3 runs to 14 residues.

The V gene is TRBV2, the J gene TRBJ1-4; D might be TRBD1 (5 bases). CDR3 length: 16 amino acids. The V and J ends lost 4 bases and 0 bases respectively, with 12 bases between them. Germline lookup yields CDR1 SNHLY and CDR2 FYNNEI. In DNA, the CDR3 is TGTGCCAGCAGTGGTTTAGTGGGGGCAACTAATGAAAAACTGTTTTTT. It encodes CASSGLVGATNEKLFF.

The chain carries TRBV29-1 and TRBJ2-7; D unresolved. Germline V lookup: CDR1 SQVTM, CDR2 ANQGSEA. V was shortened by 8 bases and J by 0 bases, with 20 bases between the two germline ends. CDR3 size: 15 residues. The CDR3 sequence: CSLQPPKPSSYEQYF. The CDR3 DNA reads TGCAGCTTACAACCCCCAAAACCGAGCTCCTACGAGCAGTACTTC.

The chain carries TRBV13 and TRBJ1-1; D unresolved. The CDR3 covers 14 residues. V lost 0 bases and J lost 1, with 6 bases in between. Germline assignment: CDR1 PRHDT and CDR2 FYEKMQ (reference sequence). CDR3 coding DNA: TGTGCCAGCAGCTTAGGACGCGGGAACACTGAAGCTTTCTTT. It is translated as CASSLGRGNTEAFF.

The sample holds a few counts of this clone. V and J are TRBV7-9 and TRBJ1-2; tentatively, D is TRBD1 (6 bases). V was clipped by 5 bases and J by 4 bases, with 11 bases between them. This CDR3 region has 13 residues. Germline-derived CDR1 and CDR2 are SEHNR and FQNEAQ (reference sequence). The CDR3 DNA reads as TGTGCCAGCAGCCAACAGGGCCTCTATGGCTACACCTTC. Its translation: CASSQQGLYGYTF.

This chain joins TRBV6-1 and TRBJ2-7; D is uncertain. Germline V gene sequence: CDR1 MNHNS, CDR2 SASEGT. The CDR3 is made up of 14 amino acids. Trimming removed 5 bases from V and 7 bases from J, with 18 bases in between. CDR3 in DNA: TGTGCCAGCAGTTCGCGGACGACGGCGCGGGAGCAGTACTTC. This codes for CASSSRTTAREQYF.

The chain has TRBV13 and TRBJ1-2; D unclear. The V end lost 8 bases, the J end lost 1 base, and 8 bases lay between the germline ends. The CDR3 is 12 amino acids. Germline CDR1 and CDR2: PRHDT and FYEKMQ (reference sequence). Written as DNA, the CDR3 is TGTGCCAGCGGGGAAAATAACTATGGCTACACCTTC. It codes for CASGENNYGYTF.

The chain recombines TRBV7-9 with TRBJ2-5; no definite D call. V lost 1 base and J lost 3, with 6 bases in between. The CDR3 covers 13 residues. CDR1 and CDR2 (germline): SEHNR, FQNEAQ (reference sequence). CDR3 sequence (DNA): TGTGCCAGCAGCTTAGTGTTCGAAGAGACCCAGTACTTC. Encoded protein: CASSLVFEETQYF. The full variable domain, its missing parts supplied by reference TRBV7-9 and TRBJ2-5, is DTGVSQNPRHKITKRGQNVTFRCDPISEHNRLYWYRQTLGQGPEFLTYFQNEAQLEKSRLLSDRFSAERPKGSFSTLEIQRTEQGDSAMYLCASSLVFEETQYFGPGTRLLVL.

This clone was recorded a few times. This chain links TRBV7-6 with TRBJ2-5, with TRBD2 matching over 12 bases. The trim removed 3 bases at V and 2 bases at J, leaving 16 bases unmatched. Germline loops: CDR1 SGHVS, CDR2 FNYEAQ. The CDR3 is 20 residues long. CDR3: CASSFLPSGRAESRQETQYF. CDR3 sequence (DNA): TGTGCCAGCAGCTTTCTCCCTAGCGGGAGGGCCGAGTCCCGACAAGAGACCCAGTACTTC.

The V call is TRBV24-1, the J call TRBJ1-2; TRBD1 aligns across 10 bases. Germline V CDR1 and CDR2: KGHDR, SFDVKD. This CDR3 comprises 13 residues. Unmatched junction bases numbered 2, after V lost 4 bases and J lost 7 bases. CDR3 in amino acids: CATSDGQGGGYTF. The DNA of the CDR3 is TGTGCCACCAGTGACGGACAGGGGGGTGGCTACACCTTC.

This chain joins TRBV6-6 and TRBJ2-7; D ambiguous. The length of the CDR3 is 16 residues. The ends were cut back, 1 base at V and 3 bases at J, with 16 bases in the middle. Germline assignment: CDR1 MNHNY and CDR2 SVGAGI (reference sequence). This chain's CDR3 is CASSYLGDLRSYEQYF. The CDR3 region has the DNA TGTGCCAGCAGTTACTTGGGTGACTTAAGGAGCTACGAGCAGTACTTC.

This clone was observed a single time. This chain uses TRBV7-9 with TRBJ2-1; 7 nucleotides align to TRBD2. The germline gives CDR1 SEHNR, CDR2 FQNEAQ (reference sequence). The V gene end was trimmed by 1 base and the J gene end by 3 bases; junction bases not matched to a gene: 3. The length of the CDR3 is 15 residues. CDR3 sequence (DNA): TGTGCCAGCAGCTTAGGTCGGGAGGACTACAATGAGCAGTTCTTC. Translating gives CASSLGREDYNEQFF.

CDR3 region: CATSTLERPNSEKLFF. The CDR3 DNA follows: TGTGCCACCAGCACATTGGAGCGCCCTAATAGTGAAAAACTGTTTTTT. The rearrangement links TRBV15 to TRBJ1-4, with D unclear. This CDR3 contains 16 residues. Trimming removed 4 bases from V and 7 bases from J, with 19 bases in between. Germline V lookup: CDR1 LNHNV, CDR2 YYDKDF (reference sequence).